This TCR beta chain emerged from a study of cytomegalovirus exposure and HLA in healthy donors. This clone was detected a few times. The V gene's germline CDR1 is LGHNA and CDR2 YNFKEQ. V gave up 4 bases and J gave up 5 bases, with 14 bases separating them. The CDR3 runs 15 residues. The PCR contained 60 Vbeta and 13 Jbeta primers. Libraries were prepared by immunoSEQ multiplex PCR; TCRdb keeps only in-frame clonotypes and omits some of them. This table holds about 160,000 clones, around 79% found once. The chain links TRBV4-2 to TRBJ2-2, with D tentatively TRBD2 (6 bases). The sequenced sample consisted of PBMCs. The source of this sequence is a woman aged 40 to 50 in good health and CMV-seronegative. The CDR3 is CASSLGTGLTGELFF. CDR3 sequence (DNA): TGTGCCAGCAGCCTCGGGACTGGATTAACCGGGGAGCTGTTTTTT.